A single sample gave rise to the 21 T cell receptor beta chains below, sequenced in a study of vaccination effects on CD4 cells after COVID-19. Sequencing was performed with immunoSEQ multiplex PCR; in TCRdb, only in-frame clones are kept and a portion is missing. The table lists over 25,000 clones, approximately 80% of them singletons. Antigen-specific CD4+ T cell clonotypes were called by their expansion after viral peptide-pool culture in ViraFEST. On day 10 of culture, CD4+ T cells were separated out. Nucleocapsid antibodies stayed negative before and after vaccination, showing no earlier SARS-CoV-2 infection. Their target antigens are unknown. This specimen was CD4+ T cells from PBMCs cultured with HCoV-NL63 spike peptides, taken before COVID-19 vaccination. The receptors shown here come from a human donor who received a COVID-19 vaccine.

This chain links TRBV5-1 with TRBJ2-1; 7 nucleotides align to TRBD2. The CDR3 spans 16 residues. Unmatched junction bases numbered 3, after V lost 0 bases and J lost 0 bases. Germline V gives CDR1 SGHRS, CDR2 YFSETQ. The CDR3 is CASSLGGGSSYNEQFF. CDR3 coding DNA: TGCGCCAGCAGCTTGGGGGGCGGGAGCTCCTACAATGAGCAGTTCTTC.

The genes are TRBV12-5 and TRBJ2-5, with D unresolved. This CDR3 is 11 amino acids long. Germline loops: CDR1 LGHNT, CDR2 FRNRAP. The V gene lost 1 base and the J gene lost 3 bases, with 0 bases spanning the gap. The DNA for the CDR3 is TGTGCTAGTGGTTTGGAAGAGACCCAGTACTTC. Protein sequence: CASGLEETQYF.

The rearrangement links TRBV28 to TRBJ1-2; D unresolved. The CDR3 extends over 12 amino acids. The germline gives CDR1 MDHEN, CDR2 SYDVKM. The V and J ends lost 7 bases and 6 bases respectively, with 12 bases between them. CDR3 region: CASNTPGDGYTF. In DNA, the CDR3 is TGTGCCAGCAATACACCCGGGGATGGCTACACCTTC.

The rearrangement joins TRBV29-1 to TRBJ1-2; D is uncertain. The CDR3 covers 12 residues. Trimming cost V 6 bases and J 6 bases, with 14 bases left between them. In germline, CDR1 is SQVTM, CDR2 ANQGSEA. The CDR3 sequence is CSVGRAEHGYTF. DNA of the CDR3: TGCAGCGTCGGGAGGGCCGAACATGGCTACACCTTC.

The rearrangement joins TRBV2 to TRBJ2-5; 9 bases map to TRBD1. The CDR3 has 15 amino acids. Germline V gene sequence: CDR1 SNHLY, CDR2 FYNNEI. V dropped 5 bases and J dropped 5; count of bases not matched to a gene: 9. The CDR3 DNA reads as TGTGCCAGCAGTCCGGGACAGGGAAAAATGGAGACCCAGTACTTC. Amino acids: CASSPGQGKMETQYF.

The CDR3 DNA is TGTGCAAGTCGCTTAGCGTCAGAGGGCCCATCTGGAAACACCATATATTTT. Translated: CASRLASEGPSGNTIYF. This chain uses TRBV12-2 with TRBJ1-3. TRBV12-2 is tagged as a pseudogene. The CDR3 runs 17 residues.

The gene calls are TRBV7-8 and TRBJ2-1, with D possibly being TRBD2 (6 bases). The V gene lost 3 bases and the J gene lost 8 bases, with 20 bases spanning the gap. The CDR3 is 16 amino acids. CDR1 is SGHVS, CDR2 FQNEAQ, per germline. The CDR3 nucleotides read TGTGCCAGCAGCTTGAGGCGGGACCTGCCCCTGGATGAGCAGTTCTTC. It encodes CASSLRRDLPLDEQFF.

This clone was counted only a few times. The V and J genes are TRBV19 and TRBJ2-2, with D perhaps TRBD1 (6 bases). The germline gives CDR1 LNHDA, CDR2 SQIVND (reference sequence). Trimming shortened V by 7 bases and J by 6 bases, and 15 bases separated the two germline ends. CDR3 length: 14 residues. CDR3 sequence reads: CASMGTQGAGELFF. CDR3 bases: TGTGCCAGTATGGGGACACAGGGCGCCGGGGAGCTGTTTTTT.

This chain connects TRBV5-8 to TRBJ2-5; 15 bases are shared with TRBD2. With 0 bases clipped from V and 3 bases from J, the junction kept 3 bases outside the gene matches. CDR3 length: 17 amino acids. In germline, CDR1 is SGHTS, CDR2 YDEGEE. CDR3 residues: CASSLGGLAGGEETQYF. The CDR3 region has the DNA TGTGCCAGCAGCTTGGGCGGACTAGCGGGGGGGGAAGAGACCCAGTACTTC. The full variable domain, with the rest looked up from reference TRBV5-8 and TRBJ2-5, is EAGVTQSPTHLIKTRGQQATLRCSPISGHTSVYWYQQALGLGLQFLLWYDEGEERNRGNFPPRFSGRQFPNYSSELNVNALELEDSALYLCASSLGGLAGGEETQYFGPGTRLLVL.

The chain is built from TRBV18 and TRBJ1-2; 9 bases align to TRBD1. This CDR3 has 13 amino acids. V dropped 5 bases and J dropped 7; count of bases not matched to a gene: 5. Germline V CDR1 and CDR2: KGHSH, LQKENI. The CDR3 is CASSAQGAGGYTF. The CDR3 region has the DNA TGTGCCAGCTCAGCACAGGGGGCCGGTGGCTACACCTTC.

This clone was seen more than once but under ten times. The chain joins TRBV19 to TRBJ1-5; maybe TRBD1 (5 bases). CDR1 is LNHDA and CDR2 is SQIVND in the germline V gene (reference sequence). CDR3 length: 15 amino acids. The germline V and J ends were trimmed by 7 bases and 4 bases, with 17 bases remaining between them. For the CDR3, the DNA is TGTGCCAGTAAGACGCCGGGACGGCCAAATCAGCCCCAGCATTTT. This codes for CASKTPGRPNQPQHF.

This chain links TRBV4-3 with TRBJ1-1; D unclear. The V and J ends lost 4 bases and 10 bases respectively, with 16 bases between them. The germline gives CDR1 LGHNA, CDR2 YSLEER. The CDR3 has 13 amino acids. DNA of the CDR3: TGCGCCAGCAGCCTGAACCTAGGGATATCAGCTTTCTTT. It encodes CASSLNLGISAFF.

The chain joins TRBV29-1 to TRBJ2-1; 8 bases fit TRBD2. The CDR3 is made up of 14 amino acids. CDR1 and CDR2 from the germline V gene are SQVTM and ANQGSEA. V shed 5 bases, J shed 7 bases, and the junction held 10 bases outside the gene matches. CDR3 protein: CSVYQRELGNEQFF. The DNA of the CDR3 is TGCAGCGTTTATCAGCGGGAGCTGGGGAATGAGCAGTTCTTC.

The rearrangement joins TRBV5-1 to TRBJ2-1; 10 nucleotides match TRBD2. J gave up 5 bases and V 3 bases, and 5 bases lay outside the gene matches. The CDR3 loop spans 15 amino acids. Germline loops: CDR1 SGHRS, CDR2 YFSETQ. The CDR3 loop reads CASSSTSGTDNEQFF. Written as DNA, the CDR3 is TGCGCCAGCAGCTCCACTAGCGGGACAGACAATGAGCAGTTCTTC.

The rearrangement uses TRBV7-2 and TRBJ1-6, with D uncertain. Germline-derived CDR1 and CDR2 are SGHTA and FQGNSA. The V gene lost 0 bases and the J gene lost 0 bases, with 3 bases spanning the gap. This CDR3 region has 15 residues. CDR3 DNA: TGTGCCAGCAGCTTAGCGAGCTCCTATAATTCACCCCTCCACTTT. It encodes CASSLASSYNSPLHF.

The V and J genes are TRBV7-6 and TRBJ1-2; tentatively, D is TRBD1 (5 bases). The V and J ends lost 0 bases and 1 base respectively, with 18 bases between them. Germline loops: CDR1 SGHVS, CDR2 FNYEAQ. The length of the CDR3 is 18 residues. This CDR3 reads CASSLAAGSGDLNYGYTF. The CDR3 nucleotides read TGTGCCAGCAGCTTAGCGGCAGGTTCGGGGGACCTTAACTATGGCTACACCTTC. Based on the CDR3 plus reference TRBV7-6 and TRBJ1-2, the full variable domain is GAGVSQSPRYKVTKRGQDVALRCDPISGHVSLYWYRQALGQGPEFLTYFNYEAQQDKSGLPNDRFSAERPEGSISTLTIQRTEQRDSAMYRCASSLAAGSGDLNYGYTFGSGTRLTVV.

V and J are TRBV10-3 and TRBJ1-1; D is possibly TRBD1 (6 bases). The V end was cut by 5 bases, the J end by 2 bases, with 9 bases between. In germline, CDR1 is ENHRY, CDR2 SYGVKD. There are 13 residues in the CDR3. CDR3 coding DNA: TGTGCCATCAGTACCGGGACAAACACTGAAGCTTTCTTT. Residues: CAISTGTNTEAFF.

V usage is TRBV11-2 and J usage is TRBJ2-5; D is perhaps TRBD2 (5 bases). CDR1 is SGHAT and CDR2 is FQNNGV in the germline V gene. The CDR3 consists of 14 residues. Trimming stripped 3 bases from V and 2 bases from J, with 10 bases between. CDR3 in DNA: TGTGCCAGCAGCTTGGAGGCAGCGCAAGAGACCCAGTACTTC. This codes for CASSLEAAQETQYF.

This clone was counted between two and nine times. The chain uses TRBV5-6 and TRBJ2-7; possibly TRBD1 or TRBD2 for D (7 bases each). The CDR3 has 14 amino acids. Germline V gene data show CDR1 as SGHDT and CDR2 as YYEEEE. Deletions cut 3 bases from V and 4 bases from J, with 14 bases between. CDR3 residues: CASSWEQGGYEQYF. The CDR3, as DNA: TGTGCCAGCAGCTGGGAGCAGGGGGGGTACGAGCAGTACTTC. The variable domain in full, with the rest retrieved from reference TRBV5-6 and TRBJ2-7, is DAGVTQSPTHLIKTRGQQVTLRCSPKSGHDTVSWYQQALGQGPQFIFQYYEEEERQRGNFPDRFSGHQFPNYSSELNVNALLLGDSALYLCASSWEQGGYEQYFGPGTRLTVT.

This chain joins TRBV30 and TRBJ2-7; no clear D. Trimming shortened V by 6 bases and J by 4 bases, and 10 bases separated the two germline ends. The CDR3 runs 11 residues. Looked up from germline, CDR1 is GTSNPN and CDR2 is SVGIG (reference sequence). The CDR3 loop is CACEWVYEQYF. In nucleotides, the CDR3 is TGTGCCTGTGAGTGGGTATACGAGCAGTACTTC.

The rearrangement joins TRBV9 to TRBJ1-6; D is ambiguous. This CDR3 is 14 amino acids long. V was pared by 2 bases and J by 8 bases, with 11 bases between. CDR1 and CDR2 from the germline V gene are SGDLS and YYNGEE. The CDR3 DNA follows: TGTGCCAGCAGCGTCGGAACGGTTCATTCACCCCTCCACTTT. It encodes CASSVGTVHSPLHF.